This TCR beta chain was identified in a study of T cells in Graves' hyperthyroidism and ophthalmopathy (dated by TCRdb to about 2019). Describing the broader study: Peripheral blood samples were taken at the time of initial diagnosis, prior to any treatment. The approximately 90 discovery patients were randomly split 7:3 into training and test sets. The study also compared thyroid tissue and blood T-cell repertoires from about six Graves' hyperthyroidism patients. To identify distinguishing TCR V-J signatures, a discovery cohort of about 95 patients was used, comprising roughly 45 with Graves' ophthalmopathy and some 57 with stable Graves' hyperthyroidism. The paper reports TCR Vbeta CDR3 sequencing of more than 120 peripheral blood samples: approximately 41 ophthalmopathy, approximately 74 hyperthyroidism and approximately 17 progressor patients. Prospective prediction of ophthalmopathy was tested in an independent validation cohort consisting of 18 to 20 hyperthyroidism patients and some 17 patients who later progressed to ophthalmopathy. Following sampling, methimazole starting at 30 mg daily was given to hyperthyroidism patients, and high-dose intravenous methylprednisolone was given to ophthalmopathy patients. General findings and caveats noted by the study authors: In validation, the model predicted progression to ophthalmopathy with about 71% sensitivity and roughly 75% specificity, a median of about six months before onset. A 13 V-J signature model separated ophthalmopathy from stable hyperthyroidism, with approximately 86% sensitivity and about 81% specificity in cross-validation and 80%/75% in testing. Most expanded thyroid clonotypes (frequency above 0.001) were also detected in blood, a finding suggesting that blood repertoires may reflect thyroid immune responses. No statistical method was used to fix the sample size in advance, and group allocation was not hidden from the investigators.

Ends trimmed: V by 3 bases, J by 2 bases; bases unmatched to a gene: 8. Via the germline V gene (reference sequence), CDR1 is MNHEY and CDR2 SMNVEV. From the cysteine up to the phenylalanine, the CDR3 has a length of 16 residues. The retained sequence is limited to the CDR3, 48 bases, with the frame set at the first base. Amplification of TCR beta CDR3 regions was carried out from RNA transcripts. For the first round of RT-PCR on the TCR CDR3, the HTBI primer set was used together with the Qiagen OneStep RT-PCR kit. Libraries were constructed in a second round of multiplex PCR, after which size selection and purification were carried out. The libraries were sequenced on an Illumina HiSeq2000 using paired-end 100 bp reads. As for the original processing: SOAPnuke was used to process the raw data, with reads discarded if the reads contained adapters or uncalled bases, had a mean Phred below 15, or lacked an exact constant-primer or identifier match. High-quality paired reads were merged using COPE v1.2.5, and each unique nucleotide sequence was defined as a clonotype. MiTCR v1.1 was used to align clonotypes to the IMGT TRBV, TRBD and TRBJ reference segments. Analysis was restricted to V-J combinations with a frequency above 0.0001, which covered 99.2% of repertoires. A TCS score was defined as the ratio between F50 (clonal expansion) and ExV (chaos), using BLOSUM62-based TCRdist between CDR3 peptides within each V-J. Welch's t-statistics and random forest reduced roughly 500 V-J features to about 12, which were used in a naive Bayes classifier (R e1071). TCRdb reran the public reads through fastp at Q25 and MiXCR, keeping productive beta chains. For every CDR3 protein sequence, its rows merge into one entry that carries the most common genes and DNA. What appears here as the V and J calls and clone size reflects TCRdb's work, not the paper's. This sample holds around 350,000 distinct CDR3 sequences; around 14% were observed only once. 9.2% of the sample is in the top ten clones.

This clonotype was counted at least ten times. Its antigen is unknown. No clone much larger than this one lies a single base away; base qualities are absent. Stable Graves' hyperthyroidism was defined as no progression to ophthalmopathy during 18 months of follow-up. Hyperthyroidism patients were aged 18 to 65 years and newly diagnosed, with disease duration of less than 2 months. The study excluded patients with uncontrolled infections, other autoimmune diseases, pregnancy or lactation. Diagnoses were based on clinical symptoms, serum thyroxine and TRAb, thyroid ultrasound and orbital computed tomography. Ficoll-Paque density gradient centrifugation was used to isolate PBMCs from approximately 11 ml of fresh peripheral blood. Trizol reagent was used to extract total RNA, and RNA quality was then checked on an Agilent 2100 Bioanalyzer.

The V and J genes are TRBV27 and TRBJ2-7, with 9 central nucleotides matching TRBD2. The clonotype comes from a woman aged 18 to 35 with Graves' hyperthyroidism. Sequencing was performed on blood. This receptor carries the CDR3 CASSFAGGGGAYEQYF. The sequence in DNA is TGTGCCAGCAGTTTTGCGGGGGGGGGGGGCGCCTACGAGCAGTACTTC.